The present TCR beta chain was sequenced within a study of neurological immune-mediated disorders. Study-wide findings and caveats: When grouped phylogenetically, the repertoires of 18 of the 34 multiple sclerosis patients fell together in one related-CDR3 cluster, which is a possible signature.

This clonotype was seen many times. Its antigen is unidentified. For the unsorted libraries, 2 million PBMCs stored at -80 C served as input. TCRdb reprocessed the 5' RACE reads via MiXCR and lists one record per CDR3 protein. The table has 130,000 or so distinct CDR3 sequences, more than 2.5% seen once. The germline V and J ends were trimmed by 0 bases and 4 bases, with 15 bases remaining between them. The CDR3 extends over 15 amino acids. Germline lookup yields CDR1 SQVTM and CDR2 ANQGSEA. Sequencing was performed on PBMCs. The source of this sequence is a woman aged 30 to 39 with multiple sclerosis. The rearrangement joins TRBV29-1 to TRBJ1-2, with D uncertain. Here the CDR3 reads CSVEDWANVRYGYTF. In DNA form, the CDR3 reads TGCAGCGTTGAAGATTGGGCAAATGTTCGCTATGGCTACACCTTC.